The 29 T cell receptor beta chains reported below all come from one sample, sequenced in a study of blood T cell repertoires in COVID-19. The table came from immunoSEQ multiplex PCR; TCRdb's copy has only in-frame clones and leaves some out. Among about 500,000 clones listed, less than 90% were seen once. Material: peripheral blood. These TCRs come from a woman aged 45-65 years with COVID-19, enrolled during active disease.

This chain uses TRBV3-1 (or the pseudogene TRBV3-2) with TRBJ2-3; 16 nucleotides line up with TRBD2. V was pared by 4 bases and J by 0 bases, with 4 bases of the junction left unmatched. The CDR3 loop spans 18 amino acids. Germline values: CDR1 LGHDT, CDR2 YNNKEL (reference sequence). The DNA for the CDR3 is TGTGCCAGCAGCCTTGGGACTAGCGGGGGGGTTAGCACAGATACGCAGTATTTT. Translating it yields CASSLGTSGGVSTDTQYF.

The J gene is TRBJ1-2, the V gene TRBV28; no firm D call. The CDR3 is made up of 14 amino acids. The V and J ends lost 3 bases and 4 bases respectively, with 12 bases between them. The germline gives CDR1 MDHEN, CDR2 SYDVKM. The CDR3 sequence: CASSFHSPVYGYTF. CDR3 nucleotide sequence: TGTGCCAGCAGTTTTCACTCGCCCGTCTATGGCTACACCTTC.

This sequence joins TRBV7-7 and TRBJ2-2; a weak D match, TRBD1 (5 bases). Per the germline V gene, CDR1 is SSHAT and CDR2 is FNYEAQ (reference sequence). Trimming cost V 0 bases and J 4 bases, with 9 bases left between them. The CDR3 length is 15 residues. CDR3 nucleotides: TGTGCCAGCAGCTTAGCAGGGGCGCTCACCGGGGAGCTGTTTTTT. Translating it yields CASSLAGALTGELFF. Using reference TRBV7-7 and TRBJ2-2 for the parts outside the CDR3, the full variable domain is GAGVSQSPRYKVTKRGQDVTLRCDPISSHATLYWYQQALGQGPEFLTYFNYEAQPDKSGLPSDRFSAERPEGSISTLTIQRTEQRDSAMYRCASSLAGALTGELFFGEGSRLTVL.

This sequence joins TRBV27 and TRBJ2-1; TRBD1 might be the D (6 bases). With 0 bases removed from V and 8 bases from J, the gap between germline ends came to 11 bases. This CDR3 comprises 14 residues. The germline V gene encodes CDR1 MNHEY and CDR2 SMNVEV (reference sequence). In DNA form, the CDR3 reads TGTGCCAGCAGTTTATCACAGGGATACGATGAGCAGTTCTTC. Amino acid sequence: CASSLSQGYDEQFF.

The chain couples TRBV7-2 to TRBJ1-2; D possibly corresponds to TRBD1 (5 bases). The germline V and J ends were trimmed by 0 bases and 5 bases, with 10 bases remaining between them. Germline loops: CDR1 SGHTA, CDR2 FQGNSA. This CDR3 region has 14 residues. CDR3: CASSLAAGTYGYTF. In DNA form, the CDR3 reads TGTGCCAGCAGCTTAGCCGCAGGGACTTATGGCTACACCTTC.

The rearrangement joins TRBV7-6 to TRBJ1-6; weak D call: TRBD1 (6 bases). The germline V gene encodes CDR1 SGHVS and CDR2 FNYEAQ. The CDR3 length is 16 residues. Between the trimmed V and J ends, which lost 0 bases and 7 bases, there was a span of 13 bases. In nucleotides, the CDR3 is TGTGCCAGCAGCTTAGCAGTACAGGGTCGGAATTCACCCCTCCACTTT. It encodes CASSLAVQGRNSPLHF.

CDR3 nucleotides: TGTGCCAGCAGCCATCTGACAGGGAGAAATGAGCAGTTCTTC. It is translated as CASSHLTGRNEQFF. V is TRBV7-6 and J is TRBJ2-1; 7 positions match TRBD1. Germline V gene lookup returns CDR1 SGHVS and CDR2 FNYEAQ. The CDR3 length is 14 residues. V shed 5 bases and J 7 bases; nucleotides not matched to a gene: 8.

The table lists this clone with a count of one. The chain uses TRBV12-3 or TRBV12-4 and TRBJ1-2; 9 nucleotides line up with TRBD1. J gave up 6 bases and V 5 bases, and 4 bases lay outside the gene matches. The CDR3 is 13 residues long. CDR3 residues: CASSLGQGNGYTF. The CDR3 coding sequence is TGTGCCAGCAGTCTGGGACAGGGCAATGGCTACACCTTC.

V gene TRBV11-2 combines with J gene TRBJ1-1, with D unresolved. Germline V gene sequence: CDR1 SGHAT, CDR2 FQNNGV. The CDR3 consists of 14 residues. V dropped 0 bases and J dropped 5 bases, with 10 bases sitting between them. For the CDR3, the DNA is TGTGCCAGCAGCTTAGATCAAGTGCAGACTGAAGCTTTCTTT. Translated: CASSLDQVQTEAFF.

This chain links TRBV15 with TRBJ2-3, with a tentative D call TRBD1 (5 bases). In germline, CDR1 is LNHNV, CDR2 YYDKDF (reference sequence). V lost 5 bases and J 0 bases, leaving 12 bases between the germline ends. The CDR3 runs 15 residues. CDR3 nucleotides: TGTGCCACCAGCGTCGGACAAGGAAGCACAGATACGCAGTATTTT. This sequence encodes CATSVGQGSTDTQYF.

V usage is TRBV7-3 and J usage is TRBJ2-1; TRBD2 agrees at 8 bases. Looked up from germline, CDR1 is SGHTA and CDR2 is FQGTGA. This CDR3 comprises 15 residues. V shed 2 bases, J shed 9 bases, and the junction held 9 bases outside the gene matches. The CDR3 spells CASSLGSGAYGEQFF. For the CDR3, the DNA is TGTGCCAGCAGCTTAGGTAGCGGGGCCTACGGTGAGCAGTTCTTC.

The CDR3 loop reads CASSVGGTDLYNEQFF. The CDR3, as DNA: TGTGCCAGCAGCGTAGGGGGGACAGATCTATACAATGAGCAGTTCTTC. The chain recombines TRBV9 with TRBJ2-1, with 7 bases fitting TRBD1. The CDR3 spans 16 residues. Germline assignment: CDR1 SGDLS and CDR2 YYNGEE. V gave up 0 bases and J gave up 4 bases; unmatched junction bases: 7. The full variable domain, with the rest looked up from reference TRBV9 and TRBJ2-1, is DSGVTQTPKHLITATGQRVTLRCSPRSGDLSVYWYQQSLDQGLQFLIQYYNGEERAKGNILERFSAQQFPDLHSELNLSSLELGDSALYFCASSVGGTDLYNEQFFGPGTRLTVL.

The chain carries TRBV30 and TRBJ2-1, with TRBD2 identical over 8 bases. Germline lookup yields CDR1 GTSNPN and CDR2 SVGIG (reference sequence). J lost 9 bases, V lost 0 bases, and 10 bases had no gene match. This CDR3 spans 15 amino acids. The CDR3 region has the DNA TGTGCCTGGAGTGTACGTCGGGGGGGCCCCCGTGAGCAGTTCTTC. Its translation is CAWSVRRGGPREQFF. Drawing the rest from reference TRBV30 and TRBJ2-1, the complete variable domain is SQTIHQWPATLVQPVGSPLSLECTVEGTSNPNLYWYRQAAGRGLQLLFYSVGIGQISSEVPQNLSASRPQDRQFILSSKKLLLSDSGFYLCAWSVRRGGPREQFFGPGTRLTVL.

This sequence joins TRBV7-2 and TRBJ2-7, with TRBD1 matching over 9 bases. CDR1 is SGHTA, CDR2 FQGNSA, per germline. Germline trimming cut 6 bases from V and 1 base from J; bases unmatched to any gene: 7. This CDR3 has 15 residues. The DNA of the CDR3 is TGTGCCAGCAGTTTGGCCGGGACAGGGTCCTACGAGCAGTACTTC. It is translated as CASSLAGTGSYEQYF.

The V and J genes are TRBV10-1 and TRBJ1-1; maybe TRBD1 (5 bases). In germline, CDR1 is WNHNN, CDR2 SYGVQD (reference sequence). V was shortened by 7 bases and J by 4 bases, with 13 bases between the two germline ends. The length of the CDR3 is 13 residues. As DNA, the CDR3 is TGCGCCAGCACCCCGGGGGGGACCACTGAAGCTTTCTTT. It is translated as CASTPGGTTEAFF.

The CDR3 spells CASSFAGGDEQYF. The CDR3, as DNA: TGCGCCAGCAGCTTTGCAGGGGGCGACGAGCAGTACTTC. The genes are TRBV5-1 and TRBJ2-7, with 8 bases matching TRBD1. V lost 2 bases, J lost 5 bases, and 3 bases stayed unmatched. The CDR3 loop spans 13 amino acids. The germline V gene has CDR1 SGHRS and CDR2 YFSETQ.

About this clone: The sample has other DNA sequences that encode this CDR3 too. The chain recombines TRBV9 with TRBJ2-2; no clear D. V lost 4 bases and J 1 base, leaving 8 bases between the germline ends. Germline CDR1 reads SGDLS; CDR2 reads YYNGEE. This CDR3 comprises 14 residues. The CDR3 loop reads CASSPRQNTGELFF. CDR3 nucleotides: TGTGCCAGCAGCCCCCGACAGAACACCGGGGAGCTGTTTTTT.

This rearrangement joins TRBV9 to TRBJ2-7; TRBD1 agrees at 8 bases. This CDR3 has 16 amino acids. After removal of 2 bases from V and 1 base from J, the junction contained 8 bases not matched to a gene. The V gene's germline CDR1 is SGDLS and CDR2 YYNGEE. CDR3 bases: TGTGCCAGCAGCGTCCTAGGACAGGGAAATTCCTACGAGCAGTACTTC. This translates into CASSVLGQGNSYEQYF.

The table lists this clone with a count of one. The gene calls are TRBV5-5 and TRBJ1-5; tentative D call: TRBD1 (5 bases). Germline V lookup: CDR1 SGHKS, CDR2 YYEKEE (reference sequence). The CDR3 covers 16 residues. V was trimmed by 4 bases and J by 4 bases, leaving 18 bases between them. The CDR3 DNA is TGTGCCAGCAGCCAAACATTACAGGCCTCGAATCAGCCCCAGCATTTT. The encoded protein is CASSQTLQASNQPQHF.

The table lists this clone with a count of one. The chain links TRBV7-9 to TRBJ2-3, with D uncertain. From germline, CDR1 is SEHNR and CDR2 FQNEAQ (reference sequence). The ends were cut back, 2 bases at V and 4 bases at J, with 13 bases in the middle. The CDR3 runs 15 residues. CDR3 loop: CASSLSGEVADTQYF. The CDR3 nucleotides read TGTGCCAGCAGCTTATCCGGTGAGGTCGCAGATACGCAGTATTTT.

The chain links TRBV28 to TRBJ2-5; D unclear. Germline-derived CDR1 and CDR2 are MDHEN and SYDVKM. The CDR3 runs 15 residues. V gave up 1 base and J gave up 5 bases, with 14 bases separating them. The CDR3 loop reads CASSLSGYAFETQYF. The CDR3 DNA reads TGTGCCAGCAGTTTATCCGGGTACGCCTTTGAGACCCAGTACTTC.

V usage is TRBV27 and J usage is TRBJ1-4, with no clear D. V lost 3 bases, J lost 8 bases, and 19 bases lay in between. The CDR3 spans 16 residues. Germline CDR1 is MNHEY and CDR2 is SMNVEV (reference sequence). DNA for the CDR3: TGTGCCAGCAGTTTTTTTGGAGGAGCAGGCAGGGAAAAACTGTTTTTT. Protein product: CASSFFGGAGREKLFF.

The V gene is TRBV24-1, the J gene TRBJ2-5, with TRBD1 as a possible D gene (5 bases). Germline V gene sequence: CDR1 KGHDR, CDR2 SFDVKD. The CDR3 totals 16 residues. Trimming removed 1 base at V and 4 bases at J, with 15 bases between. CDR3 residues: CATSDFTAGKGETQYF. The DNA of the CDR3 is TGTGCCACCAGTGATTTCACGGCAGGGAAAGGAGAGACCCAGTACTTC.

V gene TRBV27 combines with J gene TRBJ2-1; D perhaps matches TRBD1 (5 bases). The germline V gene has CDR1 MNHEY and CDR2 SMNVEV (reference sequence). V lost 9 bases and J lost 4, with 16 bases in between. The CDR3 has 14 amino acids. This CDR3 is CASRWTIGYNEQFF. In DNA form, the CDR3 reads TGTGCCAGTCGATGGACAATCGGATACAATGAGCAGTTCTTC.

The chain is built from TRBV20-1 and TRBJ1-1; no definite D call. CDR1 is DFQATT, CDR2 SNEGSKA, per germline (reference sequence). V was clipped by 5 bases and J by 5 bases, with 9 bases between them. The CDR3 is 11 residues long. DNA for the CDR3: TGCAGTGCTCCCGGAGAAACTGAAGCTTTCTTT. It encodes CSAPGETEAFF.

The rearrangement joins TRBV2 to TRBJ2-1, with 9 nucleotides matching TRBD1. Germline V lookup: CDR1 SNHLY, CDR2 FYNNEI. The CDR3 has 13 residues. V was clipped by 9 bases and J by 6 bases; unmatched bases: 6. The CDR3 region has the DNA TGTGCCAGTGGGACAGGGCAGAGCAATGAGCAGTTCTTC. As protein: CASGTGQSNEQFF.

The genes are TRBV24-1 and TRBJ2-5, with 7 bases aligning to TRBD2. The CDR3 is 14 amino acids. Germline values: CDR1 KGHDR, CDR2 SFDVKD. The junction had 4 bases not matched to a gene; V was cut back by 3 bases and J by 4 bases. CDR3 amino acids: CATSDNRGVETQYF. The CDR3 region has the DNA TGTGCCACCAGTGATAATCGGGGGGTAGAGACCCAGTACTTC.

This chain uses TRBV6-6 with TRBJ2-7, with 8 bases identical to TRBD2. V shed 5 bases and J 3 bases; nucleotides not matched to a gene: 24. From germline, CDR1 is MNHNY and CDR2 SVGAGI (reference sequence). CDR3 size: 20 residues. The DNA of the CDR3 is TGTGCCAGCAGTCCCCTTGGGTCCTCTCGGGGGGGCGGTGTGAGCTACGAGCAGTACTTC. It specifies CASSPLGSSRGGGVSYEQYF.

The chain joins TRBV19 to TRBJ2-1, with 10 bases fitting TRBD1. CDR1 and CDR2 from the germline V gene are LNHDA and SQIVND (reference sequence). The CDR3 totals 16 residues. V lost 5 bases and J lost 0; bases outside the gene matches: 4. The CDR3 DNA follows: TGTGCCAGTAGTCCATGGGACAGGGGCTCCTACAATGAGCAGTTCTTC. This encodes CASSPWDRGSYNEQFF.